These 30 T cell receptor beta chains originate from one sample sequenced in a study of blood T cell repertoires in COVID-19. Some clones are missing from TCRdb's copy, which holds only in-frame ones; the method was immunoSEQ multiplex PCR. Of some 220,000 clones in the sample, 82% were seen once. The source material was peripheral blood. The receptors shown here come from a woman between 70 and 85 years old with COVID-19, enrolled during active disease.

The V gene is TRBV6-5, the J gene TRBJ1-2; tentatively, D is TRBD1 (5 bases). The V and J ends lost 0 bases and 7 bases respectively, with 12 bases between them. The CDR3 runs 14 residues. Germline lookup yields CDR1 MNHEY and CDR2 SVGAGI. This CDR3 is CASSYSQGTSGYTF. As DNA, the CDR3 is TGTGCCAGCAGTTACTCGCAGGGCACGAGTGGCTACACCTTC.

The rearrangement uses TRBV5-1 and TRBJ2-7; TRBD2 aligns across 7 bases. Germline trimming cut 4 bases from V and 5 bases from J; bases unmatched to any gene: 9. CDR1 and CDR2 from the germline V gene are SGHRS and YFSETQ. The CDR3 covers 14 residues. The CDR3 sequence is CASSPSSGVNEQYF. Written as DNA, the CDR3 is TGCGCCAGCAGCCCCTCTAGCGGTGTCAACGAGCAGTACTTC.

The rearrangement links TRBV28 to TRBJ1-3; 9 positions match TRBD1. With 6 bases clipped from V and 4 bases from J, the junction kept 4 bases outside the gene matches. The germline gives CDR1 MDHEN, CDR2 SYDVKM. The CDR3 sequence is 14 residues long. CDR3 DNA sequence: TGTGCCAGCAGGGGGACAGGGACAGGAAACACCATATATTTT. This translates into CASRGTGTGNTIYF.

The rearrangement uses TRBV14 and TRBJ1-2; D not certain. The CDR3 loop spans 12 amino acids. CDR1 is SGHDN, CDR2 FVKESK, per germline. V dropped 2 bases and J dropped 4 bases, with 5 bases sitting between them. This CDR3 reads CASSQYFYGYTF. CDR3 bases: TGTGCCAGCAGCCAATACTTCTATGGCTACACCTTC. Complete variable domain (other parts from reference TRBV14 and TRBJ1-2): EAGVTQFPSHSVIEKGQTVTLRCDPISGHDNLYWYRRVMGKEIKFLLHFVKESKQDESGMPNNRFLAERTGGTYSTLKVQPAELEDSGVYFCASSQYFYGYTFGSGTRLTVV.

The V and J genes are TRBV6-2 or TRBV6-3 and TRBJ1-2; 7 nucleotides match TRBD1. In germline, CDR1 is MNHEY, CDR2 SVGEGT. The CDR3 totals 13 residues. Losses at the gene ends were 4 bases for V and 3 bases for J; bases not matched to a gene: 2. Written as DNA, the CDR3 is TGTGCCAGCAGTTTGGGACAGTACTATGGCTACACCTTC. It yields the protein CASSLGQYYGYTF.

The chain links TRBV6-2 or TRBV6-3 to TRBJ2-1, with TRBD2 matching over 11 bases. The CDR3 consists of 16 residues. V lost 7 bases, J lost 8 bases, and 13 bases stayed unmatched. Germline V gene data show CDR1 as MNHEY and CDR2 as SVGEGT. CDR3 protein: CASTPHTSGSRDEQFF. The CDR3 DNA follows: TGTGCCAGCACCCCGCACACTAGCGGGAGTAGGGATGAGCAGTTCTTC.

This clone was seen more than once but under ten times. This rearrangement joins TRBV5-8 to TRBJ2-1, with 8 bases that match TRBD2. From germline, CDR1 is SGHTS and CDR2 YDEGEE. This CDR3 is built from 15 residues. Trimming took 5 bases from V and 5 from J; bases not matched to a gene: 9. The DNA for the CDR3 is TGTGCCAGCAGGTCTCCGGGGGGGAGCCACAATGAGCAGTTCTTC. Its translation: CASRSPGGSHNEQFF.

The chain recombines TRBV18 with TRBJ2-3; possibly TRBD2 for D (5 bases). CDR3 length: 14 amino acids. With 3 bases removed from V and 6 bases from J, the gap between germline ends came to 13 bases. Germline CDR1 and CDR2: KGHSH and LQKENI. CDR3 in amino acids: CASSPVASRDTQYF. CDR3 nucleotide sequence: TGTGCCAGCTCACCTGTCGCTAGCAGGGATACGCAGTATTTT.

The gene calls are TRBV29-1 and TRBJ1-2; D is unclear. CDR1 is SQVTM and CDR2 is ANQGSEA in the germline V gene. CDR3 length: 12 residues. Trimming left V 5 bases short and J 4 bases short, with 11 bases between. CDR3 DNA: TGCAGCGTTCTGGTGGGAGGCTATGGCTACACCTTC. This encodes CSVLVGGYGYTF.

The chain combines TRBV7-9 with TRBJ2-5, with TRBD2 matching 7 bases. J gave up 5 bases and V 0 bases, and 6 bases lay outside the gene matches. From germline, CDR1 is SEHNR and CDR2 FQNEAQ (reference sequence). This CDR3 spans 15 amino acids. The CDR3 here is CASSLAGGSGETQYF. CDR3 DNA sequence: TGTGCCAGCAGCTTAGCGGGCGGGAGTGGGGAGACCCAGTACTTC.

The gene calls are TRBV24-1 and TRBJ2-5; the D is unclear. Germline loops: CDR1 KGHDR, CDR2 SFDVKD. With 2 bases removed from V and 5 bases from J, the gap between germline ends came to 17 bases. The CDR3 extends over 16 amino acids. CDR3 loop: CATSDSRTSVQETQYF. Here the CDR3 DNA reads TGTGCCACCAGTGATTCCCGAACCAGCGTTCAGGAGACCCAGTACTTC.

The sample holds a few counts of this clone. The gene calls are TRBV28 and TRBJ1-2; a weak D match, TRBD1 (6 bases). Germline V gives CDR1 MDHEN, CDR2 SYDVKM. The CDR3 is 13 residues long. V dropped 7 bases and J dropped 0 bases, with 9 bases sitting between them. CDR3 amino acids: CASTRTANYGYTF. The CDR3 DNA follows: TGTGCCAGCACTCGGACAGCTAACTATGGCTACACCTTC.

The CDR3 reads CASSLPGGAINTEAFF. In nucleotides, the CDR3 is TGTGCCAGCAGCCTACCGGGGGGAGCCATCAACACTGAAGCTTTCTTT. The rearrangement joins TRBV4-2 to TRBJ1-1; perhaps TRBD1 as D (5 bases). The germline CDR1 and CDR2 sequences are LGHNA and YNFKEQ. V lost 4 bases, J lost 2 bases, and 17 bases lay in between. The CDR3 consists of 16 residues.

The V call is TRBV2, the J call TRBJ2-1, with D possibly being TRBD2 (5 bases). Germline CDR1 SNHLY, CDR2 FYNNEI. This CDR3 spans 15 amino acids. Trimming removed 7 bases from V and 3 bases from J, with 16 bases in between. The chain's CDR3 is CASTKDVGGYNEQFF. The CDR3 nucleotides are TGTGCCAGCACTAAGGACGTAGGAGGCTACAATGAGCAGTTCTTC.

This chain uses TRBV29-1 with TRBJ1-1; 7 nucleotides align to TRBD1. CDR3 length: 12 residues. Germline lookup yields CDR1 SQVTM and CDR2 ANQGSEA. V lost 5 bases to trimming and J lost 1 base; unmatched junction nucleotides: 1. The CDR3 loop reads CSVHRGNTEAFF. The CDR3 region has the DNA TGCAGCGTTCACAGGGGGAACACTGAAGCTTTCTTT.

The V call is TRBV5-6, the J call TRBJ2-1, with D possibly TRBD2 on 5 matching bases. The CDR3 covers 15 residues. Trimming cost V 1 base and J 4 bases, with 12 bases left between them. CDR1 and CDR2 from the germline V gene are SGHDT and YYEEEE. CDR3 amino acids: CASSLTGGPYNEQFF. As DNA, the CDR3 is TGTGCCAGCAGCTTGACGGGCGGGCCATACAATGAGCAGTTCTTC. Full variable domain (missing parts from reference TRBV5-6 and TRBJ2-1): DAGVTQSPTHLIKTRGQQVTLRCSPKSGHDTVSWYQQALGQGPQFIFQYYEEEERQRGNFPDRFSGHQFPNYSSELNVNALLLGDSALYLCASSLTGGPYNEQFFGPGTRLTVL.

The V and J genes are TRBV3-1 (or the pseudogene TRBV3-2) and TRBJ1-3; a possible D gene is TRBD1 (5 bases). Germline-derived CDR1 and CDR2 are LGHDT and YNNKEL (reference sequence). Deletions cut 10 bases from V and 8 bases from J, with 9 bases between. This CDR3 contains 10 residues. The CDR3 DNA sequence: TGTGCCACCCAGGGTGACACCATATATTTT. It translates to CATQGDTIYF.

The chain uses TRBV7-9 and TRBJ2-1; D possibly corresponds to TRBD1 (5 bases). The germline V and J ends were trimmed by 6 bases and 15 bases, with 18 bases remaining between them. There are 12 residues in the CDR3. Germline V gene sequence: CDR1 SEHNR, CDR2 FQNEAQ (reference sequence). CDR3 loop: CASSNPVGQLFF. The CDR3 DNA reads as TGTGCCAGCAGTAACCCTGTGGGGCAACTGTTCTTC.

This chain connects TRBV18 to TRBJ1-1; TRBD1 might be the D (6 bases). This CDR3 region has 16 residues. V lost 2 bases and J 2 bases, leaving 15 bases between the germline ends. In germline, CDR1 is KGHSH, CDR2 LQKENI. CDR3 nucleotide sequence: TGTGCCAGCTCACCAGCCACAGGGAAACCAAACACTGAAGCTTTCTTT. It encodes CASSPATGKPNTEAFF.

This clone has at least ten counts. This chain uses TRBV7-2 with TRBJ1-5, with 9 positions matching TRBD1. CDR1 and CDR2 from the germline V gene are SGHTA and FQGNSA. Unmatched junction bases numbered 6, after V lost 4 bases and J lost 5 bases. The CDR3 is 15 residues long. Written as DNA, the CDR3 is TGTGCCAGCAGCTGGCGGACAGGGGTGGATCAGCCCCAGCATTTT. Translating it yields CASSWRTGVDQPQHF.

The chain couples TRBV24-1 to TRBJ1-1; 7 bases align to TRBD1. The CDR3 consists of 12 residues. With 7 bases clipped from V and 11 bases from J, the junction kept 9 bases outside the gene matches. CDR1 is KGHDR, CDR2 SFDVKD, per germline. CDR3 sequence (DNA): TGTGCCACCAGCGATCCAGGGGGGCAGGCTTTCTTT. This sequence encodes CATSDPGGQAFF.

This clone has only a few counts. The rearrangement uses TRBV18 and TRBJ2-1; no definite D call. Germline V gives CDR1 KGHSH, CDR2 LQKENI. The V and J ends lost 7 bases and 6 bases respectively, with 16 bases between them. The CDR3 extends over 14 amino acids. This CDR3 is CASCREAGGNEQFF. In DNA, the CDR3 is TGTGCCAGCTGCAGAGAGGCTGGCGGCAATGAGCAGTTCTTC.

This chain connects TRBV7-3 to TRBJ2-1, with 9 bases matching TRBD2. The CDR3 sequence is 15 residues long. Trimming took 2 bases from V and 7 from J; bases not matched to a gene: 6. CDR1 and CDR2 (germline): SGHTA, FQGTGA. In nucleotides, the CDR3 is TGTGCCAGCAGCTTACAAGCGGGAGGTGGGAATGAGCAGTTCTTC. Residues: CASSLQAGGGNEQFF. Full variable domain (rest looked up from reference TRBV7-3 and TRBJ2-1): GAGVSQTPSNKVTEKGKYVELRCDPISGHTALYWYRQSLGQGPEFLIYFQGTGAADDSGLPNDRFFAVRPEGSVSTLKIQRTERGDSAVYLCASSLQAGGGNEQFFGPGTRLTVL.

This clone was found a few times. The chain employs TRBV27 and TRBJ1-1; D is possibly TRBD1 (6 bases). CDR1 and CDR2 from the germline V gene are MNHEY and SMNVEV (reference sequence). This CDR3 is 16 amino acids long. V shed 5 bases and J shed 1 base, with 17 bases lying between them. CDR3 amino acids: CASSPQSPRGNTEAFF. The CDR3 DNA reads TGTGCCAGCAGTCCCCAATCGCCCAGGGGGAACACTGAAGCTTTCTTT.

The genes are TRBV2 and TRBJ1-2; tentatively, D is TRBD1 (6 bases). From germline, CDR1 is SNHLY and CDR2 FYNNEI. This CDR3 spans 14 amino acids. Trimming shortened V by 7 bases and J by 4 bases, and 16 bases separated the two germline ends. In DNA form, the CDR3 reads TGTGCCAGCAAGGGGGGGGTGATGTCCTATGGCTACACCTTC. Translating it yields CASKGGVMSYGYTF. Based on the CDR3 plus reference TRBV2 and TRBJ1-2, the full variable domain is EPEVTQTPSHQVTQMGQEVILRCVPISNHLYFYWYRQILGQKVEFLVSFYNNEISEKSEIFDDQFSVERPDGSNFTLKIRSTKLEDSAMYFCASKGGVMSYGYTFGSGTRLTVV.

This chain joins TRBV16 and TRBJ1-5, with D uncertain. The length of the CDR3 is 15 residues. V was trimmed by 0 bases and J by 7 bases, leaving 13 bases between them. Germline V gene data show CDR1 as KGHSY and CDR2 as FQNENV. The CDR3 here is CASSQSRREGQPQHF. The CDR3 DNA is TGTGCCAGCAGCCAATCGAGGAGGGAAGGGCAGCCCCAGCATTTT.

This sequence joins TRBV4-3 and TRBJ1-1; D gene unclear. The CDR3 length is 15 residues. Trimming took 2 bases from V and 0 from J, leaving 10 bases between them. Germline-derived CDR1 and CDR2 are LGHNA and YSLEER. Here the CDR3 reads CASSQTAGVNTEAFF. CDR3 coding DNA: TGCGCCAGCAGCCAAACGGCAGGCGTGAACACTGAAGCTTTCTTT.

The genes are TRBV14 and TRBJ1-2, with D possibly being TRBD1 (5 bases). Germline CDR1 is SGHDN and CDR2 is FVKESK. There are 14 residues in the CDR3. The V gene lost 4 bases and the J gene lost 5 bases, with 14 bases spanning the gap. The CDR3 reads CASSRGGDPYGYTF. In nucleotides, the CDR3 is TGTGCCAGCAGCCGGGGGGGGGACCCTTATGGCTACACCTTC. Looking up the rest from reference TRBV14 and TRBJ1-2 gives the full variable domain: EAGVTQFPSHSVIEKGQTVTLRCDPISGHDNLYWYRRVMGKEIKFLLHFVKESKQDESGMPNNRFLAERTGGTYSTLKVQPAELEDSGVYFCASSRGGDPYGYTFGSGTRLTVV.

The rearrangement links TRBV7-2 to TRBJ1-6; D is uncertain. The V end lost 1 base, the J end lost 7 bases, and 11 bases lay between the germline ends. Germline CDR1 is SGHTA and CDR2 is FQGNSA. There are 15 residues in the CDR3. CDR3 coding DNA: TGTGCCAGCAGCTTAGAACAGCTACCGAATTCACCCCTCCACTTT. Amino acid sequence: CASSLEQLPNSPLHF.

The rearrangement joins TRBV7-2 to TRBJ1-1, with D hard to call. Germline loops: CDR1 SGHTA, CDR2 FQGNSA. The CDR3 spans 14 residues. The V end lost 2 bases, the J end lost 9 bases, and 16 bases lay between the germline ends. CDR3 sequence reads: CASSLRVEGFKAFF. For the CDR3, the DNA is TGTGCCAGCAGCTTAAGAGTAGAGGGATTCAAAGCTTTCTTT. The variable domain in full, with the rest retrieved from reference TRBV7-2 and TRBJ1-1, is GAGVSQSPSNKVTEKGKDVELRCDPISGHTALYWYRQSLGQGLEFLIYFQGNSAPDKSGLPSDRFSAERTGGSVSTLTIQRTQQEDSAVYLCASSLRVEGFKAFFGQGTRLTVV.